The next 16 T cell receptor beta chains were all read from a single sample in a study of T cells in Graves' hyperthyroidism and ophthalmopathy. RNA transcripts yielded amplified TCR beta CDR3 regions. The TCR CDR3 was amplified in a first-round RT-PCR using the HTBI primer set. TCRdb fed the multiplex PCR reads into MiXCR, producing one record per CDR3 protein. The sample lists 340,000 or so distinct CDR3 sequences, 15% to 20% occurring once. Material: blood. These receptors all come from a woman in her forties or fifties with Graves' hyperthyroidism.

The V gene is TRBV5-6, the J gene TRBJ1-1; TRBD1 agrees at 9 bases. This CDR3 has 15 residues. The V gene's germline CDR1 is SGHDT and CDR2 YYEEEE. J gave up 5 bases and V 4 bases, and 9 bases lay outside the gene matches. The CDR3 loop is CASSPLTGGRTEAFF. The CDR3, as DNA: TGTGCCAGCAGCCCACTTACAGGGGGCAGGACTGAAGCTTTCTTT. The full variable domain, its missing parts supplied by reference TRBV5-6 and TRBJ1-1, is DAGVTQSPTHLIKTRGQQVTLRCSPKSGHDTVSWYQQALGQGPQFIFQYYEEEERQRGNFPDRFSGHQFPNYSSELNVNALLLGDSALYLCASSPLTGGRTEAFFGQGTRLTVV.

This clonotype was counted between two and nine times. This chain joins TRBV12-3 or TRBV12-4 and TRBJ1-3, with D possibly matching TRBD1 (5 bases). CDR3 size: 15 residues. CDR3 nucleotides: TGTGCGGCATTAGTCGGGGCCAGCTCTGGAAACACCATATATTTT. Translating it yields CAALVGASSGNTIYF.

This clonotype was seen many times. The chain recombines TRBV2 with TRBJ1-3; no clear D. CDR1 is SNHLY and CDR2 is FYNNEI in the germline V gene. The V gene lost 8 bases and the J gene lost 5 bases, with 7 bases spanning the gap. The CDR3 is 11 residues long. The CDR3 DNA is TGTGCCAGCGCGACGAGAAACACCATATATTTT. This gives the protein CASATRNTIYF.

This clonotype has only a few counts. The chain uses TRBV13 and TRBJ1-1; the match to TRBD1 covers 7 bases. The V gene end was trimmed by 6 bases and the J gene end by 3 bases; junction bases not matched to a gene: 7. The CDR3 spans 14 residues. Germline V gives CDR1 PRHDT, CDR2 FYEKMQ (reference sequence). The CDR3 region has the DNA TGTGCCAGCAGAGTTACAGGGGCCTACACTGAAGCTTTCTTT. Amino acids: CASRVTGAYTEAFF.

This rearrangement joins TRBV7-9 to TRBJ2-2; TRBD1 agrees at 7 bases. The length of the CDR3 is 14 residues. Trimming removed 6 bases from V and 5 bases from J; junction bases left unmatched: 6. In germline, CDR1 is SEHNR, CDR2 FQNEAQ (reference sequence). The CDR3 protein is CASRTGTPTGELFF. The CDR3 DNA reads TGTGCCAGCAGGACAGGGACCCCGACCGGGGAGCTGTTTTTT.

This rearrangement joins TRBV27 to TRBJ1-5; TRBD1 agrees at 10 bases. V lost 5 bases, J lost 4 bases, and 11 bases stayed unmatched. The CDR3 sequence is 17 residues long. The germline V gene has CDR1 MNHEY and CDR2 SMNVEV (reference sequence). The CDR3 sequence: CASSPSFGTGVNQPQHF. The CDR3 DNA follows: TGTGCCAGCAGTCCAAGTTTCGGGACAGGGGTGAATCAGCCCCAGCATTTT.

The chain is built from TRBV5-1 and TRBJ2-1; D tentatively reads TRBD1 or TRBD2 (6 bases each). The V gene's germline CDR1 is SGHRS and CDR2 YFSETQ. This CDR3 is 15 amino acids long. V was clipped by 2 bases and J by 9 bases, with 18 bases between them. CDR3 nucleotide sequence: TGCGCCAGCAGCTTAAGGGGGGCCCCTAACAGTGAGCAGTTCTTC. Protein product: CASSLRGAPNSEQFF.

With respect to this clonotype: This may be a read error: a much more frequent sequence differs by one nucleotide. This chain joins TRBV18 and TRBJ2-7; the D gene is possibly TRBD1 (6 bases). V was shortened by 10 bases and J by 5 bases, with 15 bases between the two germline ends. From germline, CDR1 is KGHSH and CDR2 LQKENI. This CDR3 contains 12 residues. This CDR3 reads CANSQAGDEQYF. In nucleotides, the CDR3 is TGTGCCAACTCGCAGGCAGGGGACGAGCAGTACTTC.

This clonotype has at least ten counts. This chain connects TRBV5-1 to TRBJ1-6; D is possibly TRBD1 (5 bases). The length of the CDR3 is 14 residues. Trimming shortened V by 4 bases and J by 7 bases, and 12 bases separated the two germline ends. CDR1 is SGHRS and CDR2 is YFSETQ in the germline V gene. The CDR3 region is CASSKGRGNSPLHF. The CDR3 nucleotides read TGCGCCAGCAGCAAGGGACGCGGGAATTCACCCCTCCACTTT.

This rearrangement joins TRBV5-1 to TRBJ1-1; weak D call: TRBD1 (6 bases). The V end was cut by 1 base, the J end by 3 bases, with 10 bases between. Germline assignment: CDR1 SGHRS and CDR2 YFSETQ. CDR3 size: 14 residues. DNA for the CDR3: TGCGCCAGCAGCTTGTACAGGGCGGACACTGAAGCTTTCTTT. Translation: CASSLYRADTEAFF.

This rearrangement joins TRBV6-1 to TRBJ2-1; D may correspond to TRBD1 or TRBD2 (5 bases each). There are 13 residues in the CDR3. Germline CDR1 is MNHNS and CDR2 is SASEGT. Deletions cut 6 bases from V and 8 bases from J, with 14 bases between. CDR3 sequence reads: CASRDPGRDEQFF. CDR3 bases: TGTGCCAGCAGGGACCCGGGACGGGATGAGCAGTTCTTC.

The J gene is TRBJ2-7, the V gene TRBV27, with 10 positions matching TRBD2. This CDR3 region has 15 residues. Looked up from germline, CDR1 is MNHEY and CDR2 is SMNVEV (reference sequence). J gave up 0 bases and V 5 bases, and 4 bases lay outside the gene matches. CDR3 coding DNA: TGTGCCAGCAGTGGCGGGACTAGCGACTCCTACGAGCAGTACTTC. It encodes CASSGGTSDSYEQYF.

In this sample, this clonotype turned up many times. The chain employs TRBV11-2 and TRBJ2-2; possible D gene TRBD1, 5 bases. V lost 5 bases, J lost 7 bases, and 11 bases lay in between. This CDR3 spans 13 amino acids. In germline, CDR1 is SGHAT, CDR2 FQNNGV. The CDR3 DNA is TGTGCCAGCAGCGGCAGGGTTCACGGGGAGCTGTTTTTT. This translates into CASSGRVHGELFF.

The chain joins TRBV5-1 to TRBJ1-1; D not resolved. CDR1 SGHRS and CDR2 YFSETQ come from the germline V gene. V was pared by 2 bases and J by 1 base, with 6 bases between. The CDR3 contains 13 residues. The CDR3 reads CASSFEANTEAFF. In DNA form, the CDR3 reads TGCGCCAGCAGCTTCGAGGCGAACACTGAAGCTTTCTTT.

This sequence joins TRBV18 and TRBJ2-3; 10 bases align to TRBD1. The length of the CDR3 is 16 residues. J gave up 6 bases and V 3 bases, and 9 bases lay outside the gene matches. Germline V lookup: CDR1 KGHSH, CDR2 LQKENI. Here the CDR3 reads CASSPVTGGLSDTQYF. CDR3 nucleotides: TGTGCCAGCTCACCGGTGACAGGGGGCTTATCGGATACGCAGTATTTT.

V gene TRBV6-1 combines with J gene TRBJ1-2; 12 bases align to TRBD1. Looked up from germline, CDR1 is MNHNS and CDR2 is SASEGT. This CDR3 is built from 16 residues. V shed 4 bases, J shed 4 bases, and the junction held 7 bases outside the gene matches. CDR3 sequence (DNA): TGTGCCAGCAGTGCGGACGGGACAGGGGGCTTCTATGGCTACACCTTC. Its translation: CASSADGTGGFYGYTF.